This TCR beta chain is from a study of identical twins. Points from the study as a whole: Cross-sectional statistics underpinned the conclusions; the same donors were not followed. Beta out-of-frame sequences showed weaker excess twin sharing. Cord blood beta clonotypes that were abundant carried fewer insertions, and memory repertoires showed no such trend.

The sample holds many counts of this clonotype. Its cognate antigen is unknown. A universal primer site was incorporated via template switching, and the cDNA contained unique molecular identifiers. Each CDR3 protein gets one entry after TCRdb re-called the 5' RACE reads with MiXCR. The table has a few hundred thousand distinct CDR3 sequences, around a tenth seen once; the top ten hold approximately 3%. Germline CDR1 and CDR2: SGHAT and FQNNGV. The germline V and J ends were trimmed by 2 bases and 7 bases, with 9 bases remaining between them. The CDR3 spans 13 residues. These same records also appear under a second study, on yellow fever vaccine responses in identical twins.

This chain uses TRBV11-2 with TRBJ2-1; D is unresolved. The receptor was derived from a woman younger than 30 in good health. Sequenced sample: PBMCs. This CDR3 is CASSLPPTNEQFF. In DNA, the CDR3 is TGTGCCAGCAGCTTACCCCCAACTAATGAGCAGTTCTTC.